What follows are 8 T cell receptor beta chains derived from one specimen sequenced in a study of T cells in Graves' hyperthyroidism and ophthalmopathy. TCR beta CDR3 regions were amplified from RNA transcripts. HTBI primers drove first-round RT-PCR of the TCR CDR3. TCRdb analysed the multiplex PCR reads with MiXCR anew, one entry per CDR3 protein. The sample lists about 520,000 distinct CDR3 sequences, approximately 25% seen once, with approximately 10% in the top ten. The sequenced sample consisted of blood. Receptors were obtained from a woman aged 25 to 39 with Graves' ophthalmopathy.

This clonotype was seen ten or more times. This chain connects TRBV20-1 to TRBJ1-5; D is undetermined. Per germline, CDR1 DFQATT and CDR2 SNEGSKA (reference sequence). CDR3 size: 14 residues. The V end lost 7 bases, the J end lost 4 bases, and 17 bases lay between the germline ends. The CDR3 protein is CSVPSAPFNQPQHF. The DNA for the CDR3 is TGCAGTGTACCTAGCGCCCCGTTTAATCAGCCCCAGCATTTT.

This clonotype has ten or more counts. The gene calls are TRBV18 and TRBJ1-5; TRBD1 might be the D (5 bases). The CDR3 is 15 amino acids. Trimming pared 5 bases from V and 4 bases from J, leaving 15 bases between. Germline V gene data show CDR1 as KGHSH and CDR2 as LQKENI. CDR3 bases: TGTGCCAGCTCAGGGACCTTATTGGCAAATCAGCCCCAGCATTTT. Translated, it gives CASSGTLLANQPQHF. Variable domain in full (rest from reference TRBV18 and TRBJ1-5): NAGVMQNPRHLVRRRGQEARLRCSPMKGHSHVYWYRQLPEEGLKFMVYLQKENIIDESGMPKERFSAEFPKEGPSILRIQQVVRGDSAAYFCASSGTLLANQPQHFGDGTRLSIL.

This clonotype was picked up many times. The chain couples TRBV5-1 to TRBJ2-2; 9 nucleotides agree with TRBD2. CDR3 length: 12 amino acids. The trim removed 2 bases at V and 11 bases at J, leaving 1 base unmatched. Looked up from germline, CDR1 is SGHRS and CDR2 is YFSETQ. CDR3 nucleotides: TGCGCCAGCAGCTTACTAGCGGGCGAGCTGTTTTTT. Translated, it gives CASSLLAGELFF.

This clonotype showed up just once. The CDR3, as DNA: TGTGCCAGCAGCTTAGCAAGGGGGCGCGGGGAGCTGTTTTTT. This codes for CASSLARGRGELFF. The chain links TRBV7-2 to TRBJ2-2; 7 bases are shared with TRBD1. V lost 0 bases, J lost 7 bases, and 2 bases stayed unmatched. The germline gives CDR1 SGHTA, CDR2 FQGNSA. This CDR3 is built from 14 residues.

This clonotype was observed many times. The rearrangement joins TRBV20-1 to TRBJ1-2, with D unresolved. V dropped 5 bases and J dropped 0 bases, with 13 bases sitting between them. CDR3 length equals 14 residues. The germline CDR1 and CDR2 sequences are DFQATT and SNEGSKA (reference sequence). For the CDR3, the DNA is TGCAGTGCTCCACCAACAAAGACTAACTATGGCTACACCTTC. Protein: CSAPPTKTNYGYTF.

This clonotype was detected a few times. The chain couples TRBV4-1 to TRBJ2-2, with 8 nucleotides matching TRBD2. The germline gives CDR1 MGHRA, CDR2 YSYEKL. The V and J ends lost 4 bases and 7 bases, in that order; junction bases with no gene match: 8. The CDR3 consists of 15 residues. CDR3 coding DNA: TGCGCCAGCAGCCCCCAGCGGGGGAGACTCGGGGAGCTGTTTTTT. It is translated as CASSPQRGRLGELFF.

This clonotype was seen more than once but under ten times. The chain employs TRBV5-1 and TRBJ2-7; TRBD1 agrees at 9 bases. Per the germline V gene, CDR1 is SGHRS and CDR2 is YFSETQ. The length of the CDR3 is 16 residues. With V trimmed by 0 bases and J by 9 bases, 13 bases remained unmatched. The CDR3 bases are TGCGCCAGCAGCTTGGAAGGGCCGACAGGGGGAAGACGGCAGTACTTC. Its protein is CASSLEGPTGGRRQYF.

This clonotype has just a few counts. V usage is TRBV6-1 and J usage is TRBJ2-7, with TRBD1 matching 7 bases. Germline assignment: CDR1 MNHNS and CDR2 SASEGT. The junction had 9 bases not matched to a gene; V was cut back by 6 bases and J by 4 bases. The CDR3 runs to 14 residues. CDR3 residues: CASSSAGTVYEQYF. Here the CDR3 DNA reads TGTGCCAGCAGCTCCGCCGGGACAGTTTACGAGCAGTACTTC.